The subject of this entry is one T cell receptor (beta chain). Authors' methods: Counts of nucleated cells, estimated from reference gene primer amplification, were obtained. Sequencing was performed with immunoSEQ multiplex PCR; in TCRdb, only in-frame clones are kept and a portion is missing. D and trimming come from the DNA, and the V and J calls and clone size come from that table. The sample has roughly 150,000 clones, approximately 87% seen once; the top ten hold around 4%. The data were taken from a study of blood T cell repertoires in COVID-19. About the research overall: Samples taken during acute and convalescent COVID-19 were collected in the United States, Italy and Spain. In each case, the material was cDNA or gDNA derived from T cells, B-cell-depleted T cells, or PBMCs.

This CDR3 region has 12 residues. Between the trimmed V and J ends, which lost 5 bases and 5 bases, there was a span of 9 bases. Sequencing input: peripheral blood. The chain couples TRBV12-3 or TRBV12-4 to TRBJ1-2; a possible D gene is TRBD1 (6 bases). The receptor was isolated from a woman between 65 and 79 years old with acute or convalescent COVID-19. CDR3 DNA sequence: TGTGCCAGCAGTACAGGGAAGTATGGCTACACCTTC. Translated: CASSTGKYGYTF.